This T cell receptor beta chain was identified during a study of tumor-infiltrating lymphocytes in primary liver carcinoma. The CDR3 has 13 amino acids. Germline CDR1 is MDHEN and CDR2 is SYDVKM. Trimming cost V 9 bases and J 4 bases, with 15 bases left between them. Total RNA and DNA came together from approximately 20-30 mg of bulk tissue without cell sorting. Starting from roughly 0.5 ug of total RNA, TCR beta cDNA was produced with a primer in the constant region. Modified slightly, ARM-PCR produced TCR beta libraries over three nested multiplex PCR rounds. Rounds one and two of PCR, each of roughly 11 cycles, were primed with TRBV1-TRBV30 forward primers and a C-beta reverse primer. MiXCR, run by TCRdb on the multiplex PCR reads, gives a single entry per CDR3 protein. The table lists over 35,000 distinct CDR3 sequences, around 70% of them singletons. This clonotype was counted at least ten times.

This TCR was sampled from a man between 40 and 49 years old with primary liver carcinoma and hepatitis B virus infection. Sequenced material: liver tumor tissue from sampling region 2. Subset: tumor region T2, inferior pole. The chain links TRBV28 to TRBJ1-1, with D perhaps TRBD1 (5 bases). As DNA, the CDR3 is TGTGCCAGTTTCAACCCGGGGGGCACTGAAGCTTTCTTT. Translated: CASFNPGGTEAFF.